This T cell receptor beta chain emerged from a study of blood T cell repertoires in COVID-19. As for the study in general: There were acute and convalescent COVID-19 samples, and they came from the United States, Italy and Spain. In each case, the material was cDNA or gDNA derived from T cells, B-cell-depleted T cells, or PBMCs.

Study processing details: Counts of nucleated cells, estimated from reference gene primer amplification, were obtained. Using immunoSEQ multiplex PCR, the repertoire was profiled, and TCRdb retains in-frame clones only, with some absent. The DNA was the basis for D and trimming; V, J and clone size are from that table. The sample consists of 200,000 to 300,000 clones, nearly 85% of them appearing once. The germline V gene has CDR1 SGHRS and CDR2 YFSETQ. V lost 3 bases and J lost 0, with 10 bases in between. CDR3 size: 16 residues. This receptor was taken from a human donor in a cohort sampled during active COVID-19. Specimen: peripheral blood. The chain recombines TRBV5-1 with TRBJ1-6, with D perhaps matching TRBD1 (6 bases). The CDR3 spells CASSWTETSYNSPLHF. The CDR3 nucleotides are TGCGCCAGCAGCTGGACAGAAACCTCCTATAATTCACCCCTCCACTTT.